This entry features one TCR beta chain sequence. Its specificity is unknown. Naive CD8 populations comprised CD45RO-negative cells positively selected for CCR7, excluding terminally differentiated effector memory CD45RA+ cells. Every subset had its genomic DNA shared out evenly among several immunoSEQ plates. The method was immunoSEQ multiplex PCR; TCRdb's version includes in-frame clones alone and lacks a portion of them. The sample holds roughly 570,000 clones; roughly 98% are singletons and the top ten take 0.3%. The data originate from a study of shared clonotypes between healthy human individuals. Between the trimmed V and J ends, which lost 4 bases and 1 base, there was a span of 13 bases. CDR1 is SGDLS and CDR2 is YYNGEE in the germline V gene. The CDR3 is 15 residues long. Study conclusions and caveats: Sampling included only blood; tissue repertoires likely differ.

The chain combines TRBV9 with TRBJ2-3; D gene unclear. The TCR sequence derives from a man aged 30 to 39 in good health. What was sequenced was naive CD8+ T cells sorted from blood. The CDR3 nucleotides read TGTGCCAGCAGCCCTCCCCGACTCGGCACAGATACGCAGTATTTT. It is translated as CASSPPRLGTDTQYF.